This entry lists 2 T cell receptor beta chains sequenced from one sample in a study of shared clonotypes between healthy human individuals. Only in-frame clones appear in the TCRdb table, and some are missing; sequencing was by immunoSEQ multiplex PCR. The data hold nearly 1 million clones, with around 80% observed a single time. The sample taken for sequencing was memory CD4+ T cells sorted from blood. Subset meaning: CD45RA-negative fraction. The receptors originated from a man younger than 35 in good health.

The chain links TRBV4-2 to TRBJ1-2, with no clear D. From germline, CDR1 is LGHNA and CDR2 YNFKEQ. The V gene lost 1 base and the J gene lost 1 base, with 4 bases spanning the gap. The CDR3 totals 13 residues. In DNA form, the CDR3 reads TGTGCCAGCAGCCAAGGTGATAACTATGGCTACACCTTC. Its translation: CASSQGDNYGYTF.

The CDR3 DNA reads as TGTGCCAGCAGCGCGAAACCGGGACTAGCGGCCTCAGATACGCAGTATTTT. It is translated as CASSAKPGLAASDTQYF. This sequence joins TRBV5-6 and TRBJ2-3, with 11 bases identical to TRBD2. Unmatched junction bases numbered 11, after V lost 4 bases and J lost 4 bases. Germline CDR1 and CDR2: SGHDT and YYEEEE. This CDR3 contains 17 residues.